These T cell receptor beta chains were read from a single sample in a study of HIV-infected patients and healthy controls. Each CDR3 protein gets one entry after TCRdb re-called the 5' RACE reads with MiXCR. The repertoire holds roughly 9,800 distinct CDR3 sequences, with around 6% as singletons. The material sequenced was blood, taken during antiretroviral therapy. Receptors originate from an adult with HIV infection. The donor label of this sample is uncertain. CDR3s leave out the opening cysteine and the closing phenylalanine or tryptophan. The size field is filled for only some rows; it gives once, few, many or a size class.

J	size	V	CDR3
TRBJ1-4	many	TRBV20-1	SAFGADRTNTNEKLF
TRBJ2-7	many	TRBV23-1	ASSQSLRDSAYEQY
TRBJ1-5	many	TRBV7-2	ASSDWGQPQH
TRBJ2-7	many	TRBV9	ASSVDTSGRPYEQY
TRBJ1-6	many	TRBV12-3/TRBV12-4	ASRSRDSGYNSPLH
TRBJ1-5	few	TRBV6-5	ASSLALNSNQPQH
TRBJ2-3	-	TRBV4-3	ASSQAWDTQY
TRBJ2-5	many	TRBV5-1	ASSLEVQVQETQY
TRBJ2-3	many	TRBV21-1	ASSKVRLTQY
TRBJ1-1	many	TRBV7-2	ASSLRQGGTEAF
TRBJ2-3	-	TRBV12-3/TRBV12-4	ASTSGHTTDTQY
TRBJ2-2	many	TRBV5-6	ASSFSFSEPGELF
TRBJ2-5	many	TRBV12-3/TRBV12-4	ASRPGGPMVETQY
TRBJ1-1	medium-sized	TRBV27	APLGLQGNTEAF
TRBJ2-7	few	TRBV6-5	ASTHGPLSHEQY
TRBJ2-1	many	TRBV24-1	AKPASGRQRIYNEQF
TRBJ1-5	-	TRBV6-5	ATSSWGADQPQH
TRBJ1-5	few	TRBV20-1	SATGPEITYGGNQPQH
TRBJ1-1	medium-sized	TRBV2	ASNQGRAEENTEAF
TRBJ2-2	many	TRBV6-6	ASSNRDASTGELF
TRBJ2-3	many	TRBV20-1	SAPGTGTDTQY
TRBJ1-1	few	TRBV27	ASSFGTGGLAF
TRBJ2-3	many	TRBV10-3	AISGGRGTAGTDTQY
TRBJ1-3	many	TRBV5-1	ASSYDAPGNTIY
TRBJ1-2	many	TRBV7-9	ASSPDSVGGFGYT
TRBJ2-2	-	TRBV12-3/TRBV12-4	ASSWRGQDTGELF
TRBJ2-1	medium-sized	TRBV7-6	ASSPRTSAHNEQF
TRBJ2-3	many	TRBV7-3	ASSKDPATDTQY
TRBJ2-5	-	TRBV5-4	ASSLGAGGGETQY